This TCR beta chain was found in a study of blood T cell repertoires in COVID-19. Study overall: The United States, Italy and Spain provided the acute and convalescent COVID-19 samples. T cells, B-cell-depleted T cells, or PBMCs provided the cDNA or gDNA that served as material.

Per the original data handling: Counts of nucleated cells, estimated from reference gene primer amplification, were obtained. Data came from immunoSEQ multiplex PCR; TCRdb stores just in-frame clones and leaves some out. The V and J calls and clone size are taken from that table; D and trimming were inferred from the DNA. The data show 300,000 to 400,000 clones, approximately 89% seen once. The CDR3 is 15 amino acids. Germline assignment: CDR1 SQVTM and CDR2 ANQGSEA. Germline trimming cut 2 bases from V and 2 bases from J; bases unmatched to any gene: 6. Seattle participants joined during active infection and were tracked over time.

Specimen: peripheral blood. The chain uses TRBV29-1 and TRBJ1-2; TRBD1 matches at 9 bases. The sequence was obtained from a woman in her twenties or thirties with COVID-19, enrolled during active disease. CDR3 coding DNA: TGCAGCGTTGAACTCTGGGACAGGGAAAACTATGGCTACACCTTC. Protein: CSVELWDRENYGYTF.